A single sample gave rise to the 23 T cell receptor beta chains below, sequenced in a study of T cells in Graves' hyperthyroidism and ophthalmopathy. What was amplified from RNA transcripts were TCR beta CDR3 regions. With the HTBI primer set, the TCR CDR3 went through a first round of RT-PCR. MiXCR was run by TCRdb on the multiplex PCR reads, yielding one entry per CDR3 protein. This sample has 600,000 to 650,000 distinct CDR3 sequences, with roughly 15% found just once. The sequenced material came from blood. These receptor sequences come from a woman in her twenties or thirties with Graves' hyperthyroidism.

This clonotype was recorded many times. V usage is TRBV2 and J usage is TRBJ2-1; unclear D gene. V lost 1 base and J 14 bases, leaving 15 bases between the germline ends. This CDR3 is built from 13 residues. The germline CDR1 and CDR2 sequences are SNHLY and FYNNEI. CDR3 amino acids: CASSEVEDFAKFF. The CDR3 DNA is TGTGCCAGCAGTGAAGTTGAAGACTTCGCAAAGTTCTTC.

This clonotype showed up many times. The rearrangement links TRBV3-1 to TRBJ2-5; D could derive from TRBD1 or TRBD2 (5 bases each). CDR3 length equals 14 residues. Germline V gene sequence: CDR1 LGHDT, CDR2 YNNKEL (reference sequence). The V and J ends lost 2 bases and 3 bases respectively, with 10 bases between them. As DNA, the CDR3 is TGTGCCAGCAGCCAACCGGGACCCGAAGAGACCCAGTACTTC. Protein: CASSQPGPEETQYF.

This clonotype was seen many times. The chain links TRBV4-1 to TRBJ2-7; D unresolved. V lost 0 bases, J lost 0 bases, and 6 bases lay in between. This CDR3 comprises 14 residues. Germline lookup yields CDR1 MGHRA and CDR2 YSYEKL. The CDR3 sequence is CASSQDAFSYEQYF. The CDR3 DNA is TGCGCCAGCAGCCAAGATGCCTTCTCCTACGAGCAGTACTTC.

This clonotype was recorded many times. The rearrangement links TRBV30 to TRBJ2-7, with D uncertain. V was clipped by 0 bases and J by 7 bases, with 10 bases between them. CDR1 GTSNPN and CDR2 SVGIG come from the germline V gene (reference sequence). This CDR3 is built from 12 residues. CDR3 DNA sequence: TGTGCCTGGAGTGTAACCTTGAGGGAGCAGTACTTC. This translates into CAWSVTLREQYF.

About this clonotype itself: One end of the junction does not line up with germline, which may come from a read error. This chain links TRBV6-9 with TRBJ2-7, with D possibly TRBD2 on 5 matching bases. Germline CDR1 is MNHGY and CDR2 is SVAAGI. This CDR3 has 13 residues. As DNA, the CDR3 is TGTACCAGCAGTTCCACGGGAACCTACGAGCAGTACTTC. Translating gives CTSSSTGTYEQYF.

Many counts were recorded for this clonotype. The chain carries TRBV6-2 or TRBV6-3 and TRBJ2-7; TRBD2 matches at 7 bases. CDR1 MNHEY and CDR2 SVGEGT come from the germline V gene. The junction had 2 bases not matched to a gene; V was cut back by 3 bases and J by 0 bases. The CDR3 length is 14 residues. CDR3 region: CASSYSSGSYEQYF. CDR3 coding DNA: TGTGCCAGCAGTTATTCTAGCGGCTCCTACGAGCAGTACTTC.

This clonotype has at least ten counts. The chain is built from TRBV7-2 and TRBJ2-1; the D gene is possibly TRBD2 (5 bases). This CDR3 spans 15 amino acids. In germline, CDR1 is SGHTA, CDR2 FQGNSA. Trimming took 0 bases from V and 2 from J, leaving 8 bases between them. The CDR3 nucleotides read TGTGCCAGCAGCTTAGCGGCGGGTACCTACAATGAGCAGTTCTTC. Protein sequence: CASSLAAGTYNEQFF.

This clonotype came up many times. This sequence joins TRBV20-1 and TRBJ2-3; D may correspond to TRBD1 or TRBD2 (6 bases each). The CDR3 covers 17 residues. Trimming shortened V by 3 bases and J by 2 bases, and 21 bases separated the two germline ends. Per the germline V gene, CDR1 is DFQATT and CDR2 is SNEGSKA (reference sequence). The CDR3 region has the DNA TGCAGTGCTAGCGTTATATCGGGGGCCGGGAACACAGATACGCAGTATTTT. Protein sequence: CSASVISGAGNTDTQYF.

A few counts support this clonotype. This chain uses TRBV20-1 with TRBJ2-3; 13 bases are a match to TRBD2. This CDR3 has 20 amino acids. Germline CDR1 reads DFQATT; CDR2 reads SNEGSKA (reference sequence). Trimming removed 6 bases from V and 0 bases from J; junction bases left unmatched: 18. CDR3 in DNA: TGCAGTGCGCCCTTTAGGACTAGCGGGAGTACTCACCTTAGCACAGATACGCAGTATTTT. Residues: CSAPFRTSGSTHLSTDTQYF.

The genes are TRBV20-1 and TRBJ2-2, with D possibly being TRBD1 (6 bases). The CDR3 is made up of 15 amino acids. The V end lost 0 bases, the J end lost 4 bases, and 12 bases lay between the germline ends. Germline assignment: CDR1 DFQATT and CDR2 SNEGSKA (reference sequence). The CDR3 region has the DNA TGCAGTGCTAGAGATCCCAGGGGCCCCACCGGGGAGCTGTTTTTT. This translates into CSARDPRGPTGELFF.

There are a few counts of this clonotype. This chain uses TRBV30 with TRBJ1-3; no definite D call. Trimming left V 3 bases short and J 4 bases short, with 7 bases between. The CDR3 has 12 residues. Germline V gene sequence: CDR1 GTSNPN, CDR2 SVGIG (reference sequence). CDR3 DNA: TGTGCCTGGAGGGTAGCGGGAAACACCATATATTTT. It is translated as CAWRVAGNTIYF.

The chain is built from TRBV7-6 and TRBJ2-1; D perhaps matches TRBD1 (5 bases). Trimming shortened V by 0 bases and J by 5 bases, and 11 bases separated the two germline ends. Germline CDR1 and CDR2: SGHVS and FNYEAQ. There are 15 residues in the CDR3. The CDR3 here is CASSLAVYRHNEQFF. CDR3 sequence (DNA): TGTGCCAGCAGCTTAGCAGTATACAGGCACAATGAGCAGTTCTTC. Full variable domain (missing parts from reference TRBV7-6 and TRBJ2-1): GAGVSQSPRYKVTKRGQDVALRCDPISGHVSLYWYRQALGQGPEFLTYFNYEAQQDKSGLPNDRFSAERPEGSISTLTIQRTEQRDSAMYRCASSLAVYRHNEQFFGPGTRLTVL.

Of note for this clonotype: The junction departs from germline at one end; a sequencing error may be responsible. The rearrangement uses TRBV28 and TRBJ1-1, with a tentative D call TRBD1 (6 bases). Germline V gene lookup returns CDR1 MDHEN and CDR2 SYDVKM. The CDR3 is 14 residues long. CDR3 sequence (DNA): TGTGCCAGCAGCACGGGACAAATGAACGCTGAAGCTTTCTTT. Amino acids: CASSTGQMNAEAFF.

This clonotype was detected a few times. The V gene is TRBV5-5, the J gene TRBJ2-7; maybe TRBD2 (6 bases). This CDR3 spans 15 amino acids. From germline, CDR1 is SGHKS and CDR2 YYEKEE (reference sequence). Trimming removed 0 bases from V and 1 base from J, with 11 bases in between. CDR3 bases: TGTGCCAGCAGCTTGGATAGCGGCCCATCCTACGAGCAGTACTTC. Translated, it gives CASSLDSGPSYEQYF.

This clonotype was detected only a few times. The chain joins TRBV4-1 to TRBJ1-3, with D unclear. Trimming took off 1 base at V and 0 bases at J, with 13 bases between the two ends. CDR3 length: 17 residues. CDR1 is MGHRA and CDR2 is YSYEKL in the germline V gene. This CDR3 reads CASSQAGRQNSGNTIYF. Here the CDR3 DNA reads TGCGCCAGCAGCCAAGCCGGCAGACAAAACTCTGGAAACACCATATATTTT.

In this sample, this clonotype turned up many times. CDR3 DNA: TGTGCCAGCAGCCCGAGGGGGACAGGGTTAGGGGAGACCCAGTACTTC. This gives the protein CASSPRGTGLGETQYF. The V and J genes are TRBV7-9 and TRBJ2-5; TRBD1 aligns across 9 bases. This CDR3 is 16 amino acids long. J was trimmed by 5 bases and V by 5 bases; bases with no gene match: 12. CDR1 SEHNR and CDR2 FQNEAQ come from the germline V gene (reference sequence).

There are a few counts of this clonotype. The V and J genes are TRBV4-2 and TRBJ2-7; tentatively, D is TRBD2 (5 bases). This CDR3 is built from 14 residues. Deletions cut 1 base from V and 7 bases from J, with 14 bases between. CDR1 is LGHNA and CDR2 is YNFKEQ in the germline V gene. CDR3 sequence: CASSQVAKAVEQYF. The CDR3 bases are TGTGCCAGCAGCCAAGTAGCCAAAGCGGTAGAGCAGTACTTC.

This clonotype was counted a few times. The J gene is TRBJ2-5, the V gene TRBV5-1; the D is unclear. Trimming removed 0 bases at V and 4 bases at J, with 7 bases between. The V gene's germline CDR1 is SGHRS and CDR2 YFSETQ. The CDR3 runs to 13 residues. CDR3 in DNA: TGCGCCAGCAGCTTGGAAGAAGTAGAGACCCAGTACTTC. Translation: CASSLEEVETQYF.

The sample holds one count of this clonotype. The chain combines TRBV11-3 with TRBJ2-3; 7 nucleotides line up with TRBD1. There are 16 residues in the CDR3. CDR1 SGHNT and CDR2 YENEEA come from the germline V gene. The trim removed 5 bases at V and 1 base at J, leaving 9 bases unmatched. The CDR3: CASSQGGSGGTDTQYF. In DNA, the CDR3 is TGTGCCAGCAGCCAAGGGGGCTCTGGAGGCACAGATACGCAGTATTTT.

This clonotype has a count of ten or more. The J gene is TRBJ2-1, the V gene TRBV11-2; D gene unclear. Germline CDR1 is SGHAT and CDR2 is FQNNGV. The CDR3 has 15 residues. Trimming removed 5 bases at V and 3 bases at J, with 14 bases between. The CDR3 loop is CASSQLVLVYNEQFF. The CDR3 DNA reads TGTGCCAGCAGCCAACTGGTACTCGTCTACAATGAGCAGTTCTTC. Full variable domain (remainder filled in from reference TRBV11-2 and TRBJ2-1): EAGVAQSPRYKIIEKRQSVAFWCNPISGHATLYWYQQILGQGPKLLIQFQNNGVVDDSQLPKDRFSAERLKGVDSTLKIQPAKLEDSAVYLCASSQLVLVYNEQFFGPGTRLTVL.

V is TRBV29-1 and J is TRBJ2-6; the D gene could be TRBD1 or TRBD2 (6 bases each). Germline assignment: CDR1 SQVTM and CDR2 ANQGSEA. This CDR3 is 13 amino acids long. V dropped 5 bases and J dropped 4 bases, with 9 bases sitting between them. The CDR3 loop is CSVRGTGANVLTF. In DNA form, the CDR3 reads TGCAGCGTTCGGGGGACAGGGGCCAACGTCCTGACTTTC.

This clonotype was seen repeatedly, ten times or more. J is TRBJ1-1 and V is TRBV7-9, with unresolved D. V was cut by 6 bases and J by 4 bases, with 12 bases left in between. The length of the CDR3 is 13 residues. The germline gives CDR1 SEHNR, CDR2 FQNEAQ (reference sequence). CDR3: CASRSVGSTEAFF. The DNA of the CDR3 is TGTGCCAGCAGATCCGTCGGGAGCACTGAAGCTTTCTTT.

This clonotype was seen repeatedly, ten times or more. V usage is TRBV20-1 and J usage is TRBJ2-7, with D unresolved. The CDR3 contains 12 residues. V gave up 2 bases and J gave up 2 bases, with 7 bases separating them. Germline CDR1 reads DFQATT; CDR2 reads SNEGSKA (reference sequence). The DNA of the CDR3 is TGCAGTGCTAGACAGGCACCCTACGAGCAGTACTTC. It is translated as CSARQAPYEQYF.